A single sample gave rise to the 12 T cell receptor beta chains below, sequenced in a study of cytomegalovirus exposure and HLA in healthy donors. PCR used 60 Vbeta primers and 13 Jbeta primers. Some clones are missing from TCRdb's copy, which holds only in-frame ones; the method was immunoSEQ multiplex PCR. Among 150,000 to 200,000 clones listed, around 86% were seen once. The source material was PBMCs. The receptors originated from a woman between 18 and 30 years old in good health and CMV-seronegative.

The V call is TRBV11-2, the J call TRBJ2-3; D is perhaps TRBD2 (6 bases). Per germline, CDR1 SGHAT and CDR2 FQNNGV. Trimming stripped 3 bases from V and 8 bases from J, with 12 bases between. CDR3 length: 13 residues. CDR3: CASSFQGSGTQYF. The CDR3 nucleotides are TGTGCCAGCAGCTTTCAGGGTAGCGGTACGCAGTATTTT.

The chain couples TRBV7-9 to TRBJ1-1; possible D gene TRBD1, 5 bases. Trimming took 7 bases from V and 3 from J, leaving 21 bases between them. Germline V gene lookup returns CDR1 SEHNR and CDR2 FQNEAQ (reference sequence). The CDR3 is made up of 16 amino acids. The CDR3 DNA reads TGTGCCAGCATGTACCCCCAGGGTCCCGTGGACACTGAAGCTTTCTTT. Encoded protein: CASMYPQGPVDTEAFF.

The rearrangement uses TRBV10-1 and TRBJ2-5; weak D call: TRBD1 (5 bases). Per germline, CDR1 WNHNN and CDR2 SYGVQD (reference sequence). There are 13 residues in the CDR3. V dropped 4 bases and J dropped 0 bases, with 6 bases sitting between them. CDR3 nucleotides: TGCGCCAGCAGTGGACAGTACCAAGAGACCCAGTACTTC. As protein: CASSGQYQETQYF.

This chain joins TRBV5-8 and TRBJ2-2; TRBD1 matches at 8 bases. Germline loops: CDR1 SGHTS, CDR2 YDEGEE. The CDR3 covers 19 residues. V gave up 3 bases and J gave up 4 bases; unmatched junction bases: 17. The CDR3 spells CASSSISAQGGPGTGELFF. For the CDR3, the DNA is TGTGCCAGCAGCTCAATCAGTGCACAGGGGGGCCCAGGCACCGGGGAGCTGTTTTTT.

The chain joins TRBV28 to TRBJ2-7; 8 bases align to TRBD1. The CDR3 loop spans 12 amino acids. Germline V lookup: CDR1 MDHEN, CDR2 SYDVKM. The V gene end was trimmed by 5 bases and the J gene end by 9 bases; junction bases not matched to a gene: 6. The DNA for the CDR3 is TGTGCCAGCAGTCCGGTCGACAGGGGGCAGTACTTC. Amino acids: CASSPVDRGQYF.

The V call is TRBV4-2, the J call TRBJ2-3; 14 bases are a match to TRBD2. V lost 4 bases, J lost 1 base, and 1 base stayed unmatched. Looked up from germline, CDR1 is LGHNA and CDR2 is YNFKEQ. The CDR3 consists of 16 residues. CDR3 sequence: CASSPGLAGGTDTQYF. For the CDR3, the DNA is TGTGCCAGCAGCCCGGGACTAGCGGGAGGCACAGATACGCAGTATTTT.

The chain couples TRBV10-3 to TRBJ2-5; 8 positions agree with TRBD2. There are 15 residues in the CDR3. Germline values: CDR1 ENHRY, CDR2 SYGVKD. V gave up 4 bases and J gave up 4 bases; unmatched junction bases: 8. CDR3 amino acids: CAISAGSGAIETQYF. The CDR3 region has the DNA TGTGCCATCAGTGCTGGTAGCGGGGCCATAGAGACCCAGTACTTC.

This clone turned up a few times. Here the CDR3 reads CASSQDRGREQYF. DNA for the CDR3: TGTGCCAGCAGCCAGGACAGGGGGCGCGAGCAGTACTTC. The chain recombines TRBV4-2 with TRBJ2-7; 11 bases align to TRBD1. Germline V gene data show CDR1 as LGHNA and CDR2 as YNFKEQ. The CDR3 totals 13 residues. V shed 3 bases and J 6 bases; nucleotides not matched to a gene: 1.

Only one count was recorded for this clone. The chain links TRBV5-1 to TRBJ1-1; 7 nucleotides match TRBD1. The length of the CDR3 is 14 residues. V shed 5 bases, J shed 2 bases, and the junction held 6 bases outside the gene matches. Germline values: CDR1 SGHRS, CDR2 YFSETQ. CDR3 amino acids: CASRRDSPNTEAFF. The CDR3 DNA sequence: TGCGCCAGCAGGCGGGACAGCCCCAACACTGAAGCTTTCTTT.

This clone was detected once. The genes are TRBV6-1 and TRBJ2-2, with D possibly matching TRBD2 (5 bases). Per the germline V gene, CDR1 is MNHNS and CDR2 is SASEGT. Deletions cut 0 bases from V and 5 bases from J, with 13 bases between. This CDR3 is 16 amino acids long. CDR3 protein: CASSEALAGTTGELFF. The CDR3 DNA is TGTGCCAGCAGTGAAGCGCTGGCGGGTACGACCGGGGAGCTGTTTTTT.

The gene calls are TRBV6-1 and TRBJ2-1; D gene uncertain. Per the germline V gene, CDR1 is MNHNS and CDR2 is SASEGT. The CDR3 length is 14 residues. V was pared by 6 bases and J by 0 bases, with 9 bases between. The CDR3 bases are TGTGCCAGCAGGAGCGTCGGCTCCTACAATGAGCAGTTCTTC. It is translated as CASRSVGSYNEQFF.

Concerning this clone: Other DNA sequences from this sample encode an identical CDR3 as well. The chain uses TRBV10-1 and TRBJ2-4; D remains ambiguous. V was pared by 0 bases and J by 2 bases, with 14 bases between. The CDR3 is made up of 17 amino acids. Germline CDR1 is WNHNN and CDR2 is SYGVQD (reference sequence). The CDR3 sequence is CASSESNGAETKNIQYF. For the CDR3, the DNA is TGCGCCAGCAGTGAGTCGAACGGAGCAGAAACCAAAAACATTCAGTACTTC.